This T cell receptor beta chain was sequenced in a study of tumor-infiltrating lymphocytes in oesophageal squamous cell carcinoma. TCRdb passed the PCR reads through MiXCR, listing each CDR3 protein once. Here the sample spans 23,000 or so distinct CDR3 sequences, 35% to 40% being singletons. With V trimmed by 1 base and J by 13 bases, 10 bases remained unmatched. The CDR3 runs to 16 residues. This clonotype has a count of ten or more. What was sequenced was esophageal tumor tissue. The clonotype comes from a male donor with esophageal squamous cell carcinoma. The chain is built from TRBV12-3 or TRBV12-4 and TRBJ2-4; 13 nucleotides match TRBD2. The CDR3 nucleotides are TGTGCCAGCAGTTTAGGGTGGACTAGCGGGAGTGATGAGCAGTACTTC. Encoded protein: CASSLGWTSGSDEQYF.